This entry is about one T cell receptor (beta chain). A second PCR, run for about 6 to 11 cycles, used a sample-barcoded 5' primer plus a J-beta primer mix. TCRdb reprocessed the 5' RACE reads via MiXCR and lists one record per CDR3 protein. Among about 1 million distinct CDR3 sequences, 20% to 25% were seen once, and the ten largest hold about 0.69%. The data stem from a study of blood T cells in healthy people across ages. Germline V CDR1 and CDR2: ENHRY, SYGVKD. The CDR3 consists of 15 residues. With 5 bases removed from V and 2 bases from J, the gap between germline ends came to 14 bases. This sample was shared with a second study, whose subject was T cells of mothers and their children.

Sequenced material: blood. The source is a girl between 2 and 10 years old in good health. The chain links TRBV10-3 to TRBJ2-3; maybe TRBD2 (6 bases). The CDR3 spells CAISTTGTLTDTQYF. The CDR3 DNA sequence: TGTGCCATCAGTACCACCGGGACTCTCACAGATACGCAGTATTTT.